Following are 30 T cell receptor beta chains from one sample sequenced in a study of T-cell reconstitution after alpha-beta-depleted transplantation in children. Unique molecular identifiers were incorporated when the TCRbeta library was constructed. TCRdb processed the PCR reads anew with MiXCR; each CDR3 protein has one entry. The sample lists over 85,000 distinct CDR3 sequences, around 6% occurring once. This specimen was PBMCs, mostly from graft donor cells, taken 60 days after TCRalphabeta/CD19-depleted stem cell transplant. The receptors derive from a female patient aged 2-15 years who had a stem cell transplant for Fanconi anemia, so the T cells may come from the graft donor.

The CDR3 DNA is TGTACCTGCAGTTTTGAAGCTTGGGGACAGAGCTCCTACAATGAGCAGTTCTTC. This translates into CTCSFEAWGQSSYNEQFF. V usage is TRBV2 and J usage is TRBJ2-1, with 7 bases fitting TRBD1. The CDR3 has 18 residues. Per the germline V gene, CDR1 is SNHLY and CDR2 is FYNNEI.

This clonotype was recorded many times. The V call is TRBV9, the J call TRBJ2-7; weak D call: TRBD1 (5 bases). Looked up from germline, CDR1 is SGDLS and CDR2 is YYNGEE. CDR3 length: 18 residues. With 0 bases removed from V and 1 base from J, the gap between germline ends came to 20 bases. In DNA, the CDR3 is TGTGCCAGCAGCGTAGGTCTTGGACATCCCGAGATGTCCTACGAGCAGTACTTC. This translates into CASSVGLGHPEMSYEQYF.

This clonotype has ten or more counts. The DNA of the CDR3 is TGTGCCAGCAGTCTAACAGGGTTCACCTACGAGCAGTACTTC. Encoded protein: CASSLTGFTYEQYF. The rearrangement links TRBV28 to TRBJ2-7, with D perhaps TRBD1 (6 bases). The CDR3 has 14 amino acids. In germline, CDR1 is MDHEN, CDR2 SYDVKM. With 5 bases removed from V and 2 bases from J, the gap between germline ends came to 13 bases.

This sequence joins TRBV12-3 or TRBV12-4 and TRBJ1-2; 8 nucleotides agree with TRBD1. The CDR3 is 13 residues long. With 7 bases clipped from V and 7 bases from J, the junction kept 8 bases outside the gene matches. The CDR3 here is CASTGQGSVGYTF. CDR3 nucleotides: TGTGCCAGCACTGGACAGGGCTCGGTTGGCTACACCTTC.

This clonotype was found a few times. The CDR3 loop reads CASSGGQGGPYEQYF. CDR3 DNA: TGCGCCAGCAGTGGAGGTCAGGGCGGACCCTACGAGCAGTACTTC. This rearrangement joins TRBV5-1 to TRBJ2-7; D could derive from TRBD1 or TRBD2 (5 bases each). Per the germline V gene, CDR1 is SGHRS and CDR2 is YFSETQ. The CDR3 has 15 residues. The V gene lost 5 bases and the J gene lost 2 bases, with 17 bases spanning the gap.

Many counts were recorded for this clonotype. The chain couples TRBV12-3 or TRBV12-4 to TRBJ2-7, with D possibly TRBD2 on 6 matching bases. This CDR3 region has 12 residues. Trimming shortened V by 8 bases and J by 2 bases, and 10 bases separated the two germline ends. CDR3 protein: CASAGFTYEQYF. The CDR3 region has the DNA TGTGCCAGCGCGGGGTTTACCTACGAGCAGTACTTC.

This clonotype was seen many times. This rearrangement joins TRBV7-9 to TRBJ2-5; 7 nucleotides match TRBD2. The germline V gene encodes CDR1 SEHNR and CDR2 FQNEAQ (reference sequence). This CDR3 region has 16 residues. Trimming removed 1 base from V and 7 bases from J; junction bases left unmatched: 12. The chain's CDR3 is CASSLGLLAELGTQYF. DNA of the CDR3: TGTGCCAGCAGCTTAGGGCTCCTAGCGGAGCTTGGGACCCAGTACTTC.

This clonotype was detected many times. The chain's CDR3 is CAAGAGGRQDTQYF. Here the CDR3 DNA reads TGTGCCGCAGGAGCGGGAGGGCGGCAGGATACGCAGTATTTT. J is TRBJ2-3 and V is TRBV27; 10 positions agree with TRBD2. V gave up 11 bases and J gave up 6 bases; unmatched junction bases: 11. The CDR3 covers 14 residues. Germline V gene data show CDR1 as MNHEY and CDR2 as SMNVEV (reference sequence).

This clonotype was seen many times. The V gene is TRBV3-1, the J gene TRBJ2-3; TRBD2 is a possible D gene (5 bases). Trimming cost V 1 base and J 4 bases, with 18 bases left between them. The CDR3 length is 17 residues. Germline CDR1 and CDR2: LGHDT and YNNKEL (reference sequence). CDR3 DNA sequence: TGTGCCAGCAGCCAAGCATTCGGAACTAGTTTGGCAGATACGCAGTATTTT. As protein: CASSQAFGTSLADTQYF.

This clonotype showed up many times. V is TRBV29-1 and J is TRBJ1-6, with TRBD1 identical over 9 bases. Germline lookup yields CDR1 SQVTM and CDR2 ANQGSEA. This CDR3 spans 13 amino acids. J lost 6 bases, V lost 5 bases, and 2 bases had no gene match. The CDR3 nucleotides read TGCAGCGTTAAACAGGGGGCTAATTCACCCCTCCACTTT. Amino acids: CSVKQGANSPLHF.

This clonotype was seen more than once but under ten times. The genes are TRBV20-1 and TRBJ1-1; no firm D call. This CDR3 region has 15 residues. From germline, CDR1 is DFQATT and CDR2 SNEGSKA (reference sequence). Trimming removed 0 bases at V and 0 bases at J, with 11 bases between. CDR3 sequence reads: CSARDSRGLNTEAFF. The CDR3 bases are TGCAGTGCTAGAGATTCGCGGGGATTGAACACTGAAGCTTTCTTT.

This clonotype has ten or more counts. This CDR3 is CSVDQGFLTDTQYF. CDR3 bases: TGCAGCGTTGACCAGGGATTCCTCACAGATACGCAGTATTTT. The chain recombines TRBV29-1 with TRBJ2-3; D is perhaps TRBD1 (5 bases). Trimming removed 3 bases from V and 2 bases from J, with 12 bases in between. Per germline, CDR1 SQVTM and CDR2 ANQGSEA. The CDR3 is 14 amino acids.

This clonotype was observed many times. The rearrangement uses TRBV25-1 and TRBJ2-1; 8 bases are shared with TRBD2. This CDR3 spans 20 amino acids. The V gene end was trimmed by 5 bases and the J gene end by 7 bases; junction bases not matched to a gene: 25. The germline V gene has CDR1 MGHDK and CDR2 SYGVNS. CDR3 bases: TGTGCCAGCAGTAGAACTCTCCGGGAGGGAGGGGATACATTATTAAATGAGCAGTTCTTC. Protein: CASSRTLREGGDTLLNEQFF.

This clonotype was seen repeatedly, ten times or more. V usage is TRBV28 and J usage is TRBJ2-7, with D tentatively TRBD2 (6 bases). Germline V gives CDR1 MDHEN, CDR2 SYDVKM. Between the trimmed V and J ends, which lost 5 bases and 3 bases, there was a span of 14 bases. The CDR3 extends over 14 amino acids. The CDR3 region is CASSRAFGGYEQYF. CDR3 bases: TGTGCCAGCAGTCGGGCGTTCGGGGGCTACGAGCAGTACTTC.

This clonotype was recorded many times. CDR3: CAISESWTAGYTF. In DNA form, the CDR3 reads TGTGCCATCAGTGAGTCTTGGACGGCCGGCTACACCTTC. This chain connects TRBV10-3 to TRBJ1-2; D unclear. The CDR3 sequence is 13 residues long. Germline loops: CDR1 ENHRY, CDR2 SYGVKD. Trimming removed 0 bases from V and 8 bases from J, with 10 bases in between.

This clonotype was seen repeatedly, ten times or more. The chain combines TRBV5-1 with TRBJ1-2; 12 bases are shared with TRBD1. Losses at the gene ends were 4 bases for V and 8 bases for J; bases not matched to a gene: 9. The CDR3 runs 15 residues. Germline V gene data show CDR1 as SGHRS and CDR2 as YFSETQ. CDR3 region: CASSGTGGSGEGYTF. The DNA of the CDR3 is TGCGCCAGCAGCGGGACAGGGGGCAGTGGTGAAGGCTACACCTTC.

In this sample, this clonotype turned up many times. The V and J genes are TRBV27 and TRBJ2-2, with TRBD2 matching 13 bases. Germline values: CDR1 MNHEY, CDR2 SMNVEV (reference sequence). V lost 9 bases, J lost 4 bases, and 5 bases stayed unmatched. The CDR3 is 15 residues long. This chain's CDR3 is CASRLAGGLTGELFF. In DNA form, the CDR3 reads TGTGCCAGTAGACTAGCGGGAGGCCTCACCGGGGAGCTGTTTTTT.

This chain's CDR3 is CASSQSPLQSSGANVLTF. The CDR3 nucleotides read TGTGCCAGCAGCCAATCACCCTTACAGAGCTCTGGGGCCAACGTCCTGACTTTC. The chain joins TRBV16 to TRBJ2-6; no clear D gene. Germline lookup yields CDR1 KGHSY and CDR2 FQNENV. CDR3 length equals 18 residues. The germline V and J ends were trimmed by 0 bases and 0 bases, with 12 bases remaining between them.

This clonotype was observed many times. The gene calls are TRBV18 and TRBJ2-5; 7 bases match TRBD2. The CDR3 length is 14 residues. V shed 3 bases, J shed 1 base, and the junction held 2 bases outside the gene matches. Germline-derived CDR1 and CDR2 are KGHSH and LQKENI. The CDR3 sequence: CASSPREGQETQYF. CDR3 nucleotide sequence: TGTGCCAGCTCACCTAGGGAGGGCCAAGAGACCCAGTACTTC.

This clonotype was detected only a few times. The chain employs TRBV6-1 and TRBJ2-3; the D is unclear. This CDR3 is built from 16 residues. Germline CDR1 MNHNS, CDR2 SASEGT. V gave up 0 bases and J gave up 4 bases, with 14 bases separating them. The CDR3: CASSEAVGRPADTQYF. Here the CDR3 DNA reads TGTGCCAGCAGTGAAGCAGTCGGACGACCCGCAGATACGCAGTATTTT.

The sample holds many counts of this clonotype. This rearrangement joins TRBV12-3 or TRBV12-4 to TRBJ2-1; TRBD2 agrees at 7 bases. This CDR3 has 12 amino acids. V gave up 3 bases and J gave up 12 bases; unmatched junction bases: 5. CDR3 region: CASSLGLSSQFF. As DNA, the CDR3 is TGTGCCAGCAGTTTGGGACTAAGTTCGCAGTTCTTC.

Regarding this clonotype: A single base separates this from a much larger clone, so it may be a read error. Here the CDR3 omits its conserved ending phenylalanine or tryptophan, so a read error is the likely source. The rearrangement uses TRBV20-1 and TRBJ2-5; 8 nucleotides align to TRBD2. The CDR3 is 12 residues long. Germline loops: CDR1 DFQATT, CDR2 SNEGSKA (reference sequence). V was pared by 6 bases and J by 5 bases, with 5 bases of the junction left unmatched. CDR3: CSATSGRETQYS. DNA of the CDR3: TGCAGTGCAACTAGCGGCCGGGAGACCCAGTACTCC.

This clonotype was seen many times. The CDR3 DNA sequence: TGCGCCAGCAGCACGACGCCGGGAAGGAGCTCCTATAATTCACCCCTCCACTTT. Protein product: CASSTTPGRSSYNSPLHF. The rearrangement links TRBV5-1 to TRBJ1-6, with D hard to call. With 4 bases removed from V and 0 bases from J, the gap between germline ends came to 17 bases. CDR3 size: 18 residues. Germline V gene lookup returns CDR1 SGHRS and CDR2 YFSETQ.

The rearrangement uses TRBV5-1 and TRBJ1-2, with D tentatively TRBD1 (5 bases). The germline gives CDR1 SGHRS, CDR2 YFSETQ. The V gene lost 1 base and the J gene lost 13 bases, with 14 bases spanning the gap. The CDR3 has 12 residues. CDR3 protein: CASSLSPPGGTF. DNA for the CDR3: TGCGCCAGCAGCTTGTCCCCCCCCGGGGGCACCTTC.

This clonotype was recorded at least ten times. The chain recombines TRBV20-1 with TRBJ2-7, with D unclear. The V end lost 5 bases, the J end lost 7 bases, and 18 bases lay between the germline ends. The CDR3 is 13 amino acids. The germline V gene encodes CDR1 DFQATT and CDR2 SNEGSKA (reference sequence). CDR3 amino acids: CSALTRIVREQYF. CDR3 coding DNA: TGCAGTGCTCTGACCAGGATAGTGCGAGAGCAGTACTTC.

This clonotype has at least ten counts. The rearrangement joins TRBV20-1 to TRBJ2-5; the match to TRBD1 covers 9 bases. The CDR3 extends over 14 amino acids. Losses at the gene ends were 0 bases for V and 6 bases for J; bases not matched to a gene: 5. Germline-derived CDR1 and CDR2 are DFQATT and SNEGSKA (reference sequence). CDR3 nucleotide sequence: TGCAGTGCTAGAGATGGGGGACAGGGAAAGACCCAGTACTTC. It codes for CSARDGGQGKTQYF.

The rearrangement links TRBV13 to TRBJ2-7, with D unclear. Germline values: CDR1 PRHDT, CDR2 FYEKMQ (reference sequence). This CDR3 is built from 14 residues. The ends were cut back, 4 bases at V and 2 bases at J, with 12 bases in the middle. CDR3 in amino acids: CASSYIGNPYEQYF. The DNA for the CDR3 is TGTGCCAGCAGCTACATCGGTAATCCCTACGAGCAGTACTTC.

As regards this clonotype: Just one base apart from a much larger clone, this may be a read error. Here the CDR3 omits its conserved ending phenylalanine or tryptophan, so a read error is the likely source. This chain connects TRBV27 to TRBJ2-3; the D gene is possibly TRBD1 (6 bases). CDR3 size: 18 residues. Germline V gene data show CDR1 as MNHEY and CDR2 as SMNVEV (reference sequence). V was pared by 5 bases and J by 3 bases, with 24 bases between. CDR3: CASSPSNRLQGATDTQYL. CDR3 nucleotides: TGTGCCAGCAGTCCCTCCAACCGCTTACAGGGAGCGACAGATACGCAGTATTTA.

The chain has TRBV5-4 and TRBJ2-7, with D perhaps matching TRBD2 (6 bases). Germline V lookup: CDR1 SGHNT, CDR2 YYREEE (reference sequence). V lost 5 bases and J lost 2, with 11 bases in between. This CDR3 is built from 13 residues. CDR3 residues: CASSIGGTYEQYF. The CDR3, as DNA: TGTGCCAGCAGTATAGGCGGGACCTACGAGCAGTACTTC.

In this sample, this clonotype turned up many times. The V call is TRBV28, the J call TRBJ1-5; no clear D gene. Looked up from germline, CDR1 is MDHEN and CDR2 is SYDVKM. V lost 3 bases to trimming and J lost 3 bases, with 9 bases between them. The CDR3 has 14 residues. CDR3: CASSLLPANQPQHF. The DNA for the CDR3 is TGTGCCAGCAGTTTGTTACCGGCCAATCAGCCCCAGCATTTT.